These 27 T cell receptor beta chains originate from one sample sequenced in a study of spatial heterogeneity in lung cancer. TCRdb re-called the 5' RACE reads with MiXCR, one entry per CDR3 protein. The data show 95,000 to 130,000 distinct CDR3 sequences, with more than 9% seen just once and approximately 15% held by the top ten. Time point defined: blood at routine non-recurrence follow-up after resection. Sequencing was performed on whole RNA extracted from tumor and nontumor lung tissue, or from frozen PBMC, and the material was left unsorted. The sample here was PBMCs, taken at follow-up. Receptors were obtained from a male donor with early-stage non-small cell lung cancer.

This clonotype was recorded a few times. The chain has TRBV18 and TRBJ1-5; D is unresolved. Looked up from germline, CDR1 is KGHSH and CDR2 is LQKENI. Trimming removed 6 bases from V and 1 base from J, with 10 bases in between. This CDR3 spans 14 amino acids. The CDR3 DNA follows: TGTGCCAGCTCCTCCAGAGAAAGCAATCAGCCCCAGCATTTT. It yields the protein CASSSRESNQPQHF.

The rearrangement uses TRBV5-1 and TRBJ2-5; 9 bases line up with TRBD2. CDR3 length equals 17 residues. Germline V gene lookup returns CDR1 SGHRS and CDR2 YFSETQ. Trimming at V came to 4 bases and at J to 2 bases, leaving 12 bases not matched to a gene. CDR3 in DNA: TGCGCCAGCAGCCCGGGGACTAGCTTAGGAGGGCAAGAGACCCAGTACTTC. Translating gives CASSPGTSLGGQETQYF.

V usage is TRBV24-1 and J usage is TRBJ2-3, with D uncertain. V shed 5 bases and J shed 0 bases, with 8 bases lying between them. The length of the CDR3 is 14 residues. Germline V gene sequence: CDR1 KGHDR, CDR2 SFDVKD. This CDR3 reads CATSVTASTDTQYF. DNA of the CDR3: TGTGCCACCAGTGTCACAGCCAGCACAGATACGCAGTATTTT.

The chain couples TRBV4-2 to TRBJ2-7; 7 bases line up with TRBD1. CDR3 length: 15 residues. The V gene's germline CDR1 is LGHNA and CDR2 YNFKEQ. The V and J ends lost 5 bases and 1 base, in that order; junction bases with no gene match: 8. CDR3 bases: TGTGCCAGCAGCACCGGGACAGTACTTTCCTACGAGCAGTACTTC. Amino acid sequence: CASSTGTVLSYEQYF.

This chain uses TRBV27 with TRBJ2-7; D remains ambiguous. Trimming took 3 bases from V and 3 from J, leaving 15 bases between them. The CDR3 is 15 amino acids. Germline assignment: CDR1 MNHEY and CDR2 SMNVEV (reference sequence). CDR3 DNA: TGTGCCAGCAGTTTCGTCCCCAATCGGATCTACGAGCAGTACTTC. It specifies CASSFVPNRIYEQYF.

In this sample, this clonotype turned up many times. The J gene is TRBJ2-3, the V gene TRBV7-2; 8 bases line up with TRBD2. Trimming at V came to 5 bases and at J to 2 bases, leaving 3 bases not matched to a gene. The germline V gene encodes CDR1 SGHTA and CDR2 FQGNSA. The CDR3 runs to 14 residues. DNA for the CDR3: TGTGCCAGCAGCAGCGGGGGCATCACAGATACGCAGTATTTT. As protein: CASSSGGITDTQYF.

The rearrangement uses TRBV6-5 and TRBJ2-1; 9 nucleotides match TRBD1. This CDR3 is 15 amino acids long. Germline V gene lookup returns CDR1 MNHEY and CDR2 SVGAGI. Unmatched junction bases numbered 2, after V lost 0 bases and J lost 5 bases. The CDR3 nucleotides are TGTGCCAGCAGTTACTCGGGACAGGGAAACAATGAGCAGTTCTTC. Its translation is CASSYSGQGNNEQFF.

This clonotype has ten or more counts. The rearrangement joins TRBV4-1 to TRBJ1-2; unclear D gene. Trimming shortened V by 0 bases and J by 5 bases, and 10 bases separated the two germline ends. CDR1 and CDR2 from the germline V gene are MGHRA and YSYEKL. The CDR3 length is 14 residues. CDR3 in DNA: TGCGCCAGCAGCCAAGATTTACCGGGGTATGGCTACACCTTC. The encoded protein is CASSQDLPGYGYTF.

This clonotype has a count of ten or more. V gene TRBV7-2 combines with J gene TRBJ1-2, with no clear D. The CDR3 loop spans 14 amino acids. Germline values: CDR1 SGHTA, CDR2 FQGNSA. Trimming took off 5 bases at V and 3 bases at J, with 13 bases between the two ends. The CDR3 coding sequence is TGTGCCAGCAGCCCCGTCAAGGGAGACTATGGCTACACCTTC. It is translated as CASSPVKGDYGYTF.

The chain carries TRBV12-3 or TRBV12-4 and TRBJ2-7, with 10 positions matching TRBD2. V was clipped by 5 bases and J by 5 bases; unmatched bases: 12. This CDR3 has 16 residues. CDR3 DNA: TGTGCCAGCAGTCCTAGTTCCGGGACTAGCGTCCACGAGCAGTACTTC. This sequence encodes CASSPSSGTSVHEQYF.

The chain employs TRBV19 and TRBJ1-5; the D gene is possibly TRBD1 (5 bases). V dropped 3 bases and J dropped 3 bases, with 12 bases sitting between them. Per germline, CDR1 LNHDA and CDR2 SQIVND (reference sequence). CDR3 size: 15 residues. The CDR3 sequence is CASSIKGRFNQPQHF. The CDR3 bases are TGTGCCAGTAGTATCAAGGGGAGATTCAATCAGCCCCAGCATTTT.

This clonotype was observed at least ten times. The chain couples TRBV12-3 or TRBV12-4 to TRBJ1-5; possibly TRBD1 for D (6 bases). The CDR3 spans 15 residues. V lost 3 bases and J lost 0, with 9 bases in between. CDR3 DNA sequence: TGTGCCAGCAGTTTCAGGGGTGTTAGCAATCAGCCCCAGCATTTT. Encoded protein: CASSFRGVSNQPQHF.

This clonotype was counted a few times. The chain couples TRBV7-9 to TRBJ2-2; 8 positions match TRBD1. The V segment lost 5 bases and the J segment 5 bases; nucleotides outside the gene matches: 10. CDR1 SEHNR and CDR2 FQNEAQ come from the germline V gene (reference sequence). The CDR3 runs 16 residues. DNA of the CDR3: TGTGCCAGCAGCACATCAGGCAGGGGGCGGACCGGGGAGCTGTTTTTT. It translates to CASSTSGRGRTGELFF. Using reference TRBV7-9 and TRBJ2-2 for the parts outside the CDR3, the full variable domain is DTGVSQNPRHKITKRGQNVTFRCDPISEHNRLYWYRQTLGQGPEFLTYFQNEAQLEKSRLLSDRFSAERPKGSFSTLEIQRTEQGDSAMYLCASSTSGRGRTGELFFGEGSRLTVL.

The sample holds a few counts of this clonotype. This may come from a read error, since a much larger clone is one base off. This sequence joins TRBV5-6 and TRBJ2-7; D gene uncertain. The CDR3 is made up of 13 amino acids. From germline, CDR1 is SGHDT and CDR2 YYEEEE. The CDR3 DNA reads TGTGCCGGCAGGTCACCACATGACTACGAGCAGTACTTC. Amino acid sequence: CAGRSPHDYEQYF.

Ten or more counts support this clonotype. J is TRBJ1-5 and V is TRBV4-1; D remains ambiguous. Germline CDR1 reads MGHRA; CDR2 reads YSYEKL. The CDR3 runs 14 residues. Deletions cut 0 bases from V and 1 base from J, with 4 bases between. In nucleotides, the CDR3 is TGCGCCAGCAGCCAAGATCGGAGCAATCAGCCCCAGCATTTT. Residues: CASSQDRSNQPQHF.

This clonotype has at least ten counts. The chain recombines TRBV7-3 with TRBJ2-5; tentative D call: TRBD1 (7 bases). The CDR3 sequence is 15 residues long. CDR1 and CDR2 from the germline V gene are SGHTA and FQGTGA. Trimming took off 2 bases at V and 4 bases at J, with 14 bases between the two ends. CDR3 DNA sequence: TGTGCCAGCAGCTTACGGGCAGGGGGAGGAGAGACCCAGTACTTC. It is translated as CASSLRAGGGETQYF.

V usage is TRBV7-9 and J usage is TRBJ2-5; D is ambiguous. V was pared by 5 bases and J by 3 bases, with 13 bases between. The CDR3 length is 14 residues. Germline values: CDR1 SEHNR, CDR2 FQNEAQ (reference sequence). CDR3 protein: CASSLRTDKETQYF. The CDR3, as DNA: TGTGCCAGCAGCCTAAGGACCGATAAAGAGACCCAGTACTTC.

The V gene is TRBV27, the J gene TRBJ2-2, with D possibly being TRBD1 (5 bases). Trimming left V 5 bases short and J 6 bases short, with 13 bases between. CDR1 is MNHEY, CDR2 SMNVEV, per germline (reference sequence). CDR3 size: 14 residues. The CDR3 nucleotides are TGTGCCAGCAGTCCAGACAGTTTCTCCGGGGAGCTGTTTTTT. Protein: CASSPDSFSGELFF.

This clonotype has only a few counts. The chain recombines TRBV10-3 with TRBJ2-7; D is unclear. CDR3 length equals 13 residues. From germline, CDR1 is ENHRY and CDR2 SYGVKD. V was clipped by 6 bases and J by 4 bases, with 13 bases between them. The CDR3 loop reads CAISPYLEYEQYF. The CDR3 coding sequence is TGTGCCATCAGCCCTTATTTGGAGTACGAGCAGTACTTC.

This clonotype was counted a few times. The chain links TRBV12-3 or TRBV12-4 to TRBJ1-5, with a possible D match to TRBD1 (6 bases). The CDR3 spans 15 residues. The V end lost 5 bases, the J end lost 6 bases, and 17 bases lay between the germline ends. CDR3 sequence reads: CASSTTTGSVQPQHF. In nucleotides, the CDR3 is TGTGCCAGCAGTACGACCACAGGGTCCGTTCAGCCCCAGCATTTT.

This clonotype was seen ten or more times. The chain combines TRBV11-2 with TRBJ1-1; unclear D gene. The V gene's germline CDR1 is SGHAT and CDR2 FQNNGV. V dropped 3 bases and J dropped 0 bases, with 8 bases sitting between them. The CDR3 extends over 14 amino acids. In DNA, the CDR3 is TGTGCCAGCAGCTTCTCAGGAATGAACACTGAAGCTTTCTTT. Its translation: CASSFSGMNTEAFF.

This clonotype was recorded a few times. The V gene is TRBV7-2, the J gene TRBJ2-1; D uncertain. The CDR3 is 14 residues long. Between the trimmed V and J ends, which lost 8 bases and 6 bases, there was a span of 17 bases. Looked up from germline, CDR1 is SGHTA and CDR2 is FQGNSA. CDR3 DNA: TGTGCCAGCGCCCGAACCTCGGACGGCAATGAGCAGTTCTTC. Protein: CASARTSDGNEQFF.

The rearrangement uses TRBV2 and TRBJ2-5; D gene unclear. V lost 6 bases and J lost 1, with 6 bases in between. Per the germline V gene, CDR1 is SNHLY and CDR2 is FYNNEI. CDR3 length: 12 residues. The CDR3 is CASRGIQETQYF. The CDR3 nucleotides are TGTGCCAGCAGAGGGATCCAAGAGACCCAGTACTTC.

The chain uses TRBV20-1 and TRBJ2-7; no firm D call. In germline, CDR1 is DFQATT, CDR2 SNEGSKA (reference sequence). The germline V and J ends were trimmed by 2 bases and 5 bases, with 10 bases remaining between them. The CDR3 has 12 amino acids. In DNA form, the CDR3 reads TGCAGTGCTAGATCTACTACACACGAGCAGTACTTC. The encoded protein is CSARSTTHEQYF.

Comment on this clonotype: A much larger clonotype is one base distant, so this may be a read error. V usage is TRBV3-1 and J usage is TRBJ2-5; no reliable D call. Germline V CDR1 and CDR2: LGHDT, YNNKEL (reference sequence). CDR3 length: 12 residues. V gave up 0 bases and J gave up 6 bases, with 5 bases separating them. The CDR3 sequence is CASSQDMKTQYF. The CDR3 DNA sequence: TGTGCCAGCAGCCAAGATATGAAGACCCAGTACTTC.

The table lists this clonotype with many counts. The chain joins TRBV10-3 to TRBJ2-3; 7 nucleotides align to TRBD2. Germline lookup yields CDR1 ENHRY and CDR2 SYGVKD. J gave up 2 bases and V 6 bases, and 5 bases lay outside the gene matches. This CDR3 contains 14 residues. For the CDR3, the DNA is TGTGCCATCAGGCGGGGGTTTGACACAGATACGCAGTATTTT. It specifies CAIRRGFDTDTQYF.

There are a few counts of this clonotype. The rearrangement joins TRBV20-1 to TRBJ2-1, with TRBD2 matching 10 bases. Per germline, CDR1 DFQATT and CDR2 SNEGSKA (reference sequence). V lost 8 bases to trimming and J lost 1 base; unmatched junction nucleotides: 8. The CDR3 covers 15 residues. The CDR3 protein is CSQSGGAVSYNEQFF. For the CDR3, the DNA is TGCAGTCAAAGCGGGGGGGCCGTATCCTACAATGAGCAGTTCTTC.